Presented here are 10 T cell receptor beta chains from one specimen sequenced in a study of blood T cell repertoires in COVID-19. Profiling relied on immunoSEQ multiplex PCR, and the TCRdb table lists in-frame clones only, not all of them. Of around 170,000 clones in the sample, roughly four fifths were seen once. The sequencing input was peripheral blood. These TCRs come from a woman in her seventies with COVID-19, enrolled during active disease.

The rearrangement joins TRBV7-6 to TRBJ2-3; 8 nucleotides align to TRBD2. Germline V lookup: CDR1 SGHVS, CDR2 FNYEAQ. The junction had 12 bases not matched to a gene; V was cut back by 5 bases and J by 5 bases. The CDR3 length is 16 residues. The CDR3 DNA is TGTGCCAGCAGCCCCCGTTTTGGGACTAGTTTAGATACGCAGTATTTT. Protein: CASSPRFGTSLDTQYF.

This clone has only one observation. The chain uses TRBV5-1 and TRBJ2-7; 7 bases map to TRBD1. Germline V gene lookup returns CDR1 SGHRS and CDR2 YFSETQ. This CDR3 has 13 residues. V was pared by 2 bases and J by 3 bases, with 2 bases of the junction left unmatched. The CDR3 region has the DNA TGCGCCAGCAGCTTCAGACAGGGCTACGAGCAGTACTTC. Protein sequence: CASSFRQGYEQYF.

The V gene is TRBV29-1, the J gene TRBJ2-2, with D perhaps TRBD2 (5 bases). Germline values: CDR1 SQVTM, CDR2 ANQGSEA. V gave up 2 bases and J gave up 4 bases, with 11 bases separating them. This CDR3 comprises 14 residues. The CDR3 DNA follows: TGCAGCGTTGAAACGAACCGGGGCACCGGGGAGCTGTTTTTT. Protein product: CSVETNRGTGELFF.

The chain is built from TRBV18 and TRBJ2-7; TRBD2 matches at 14 bases. This CDR3 contains 18 residues. Germline V lookup: CDR1 KGHSH, CDR2 LQKENI. V dropped 5 bases and J dropped 5; count of bases not matched to a gene: 14. In DNA form, the CDR3 reads TGTGCCAGCTCATCTGTAATGGGGACTAGCGGGAGCCCAAACGAGCAGTACTTC. As protein: CASSSVMGTSGSPNEQYF.

The chain combines TRBV4-3 with TRBJ2-7, with 9 bases matching TRBD2. The CDR3 covers 16 residues. The junction had 9 bases not matched to a gene; V was cut back by 4 bases and J by 2 bases. Germline V gene lookup returns CDR1 LGHNA and CDR2 YSLEER. The CDR3 DNA follows: TGCGCCAGCAGCCTCGGAGGGGCTAGCGGGACCTACGAGCAGTACTTC. Translating it yields CASSLGGASGTYEQYF.

V gene TRBV28 combines with J gene TRBJ2-2, with D unclear. V lost 3 bases and J 0 bases, leaving 8 bases between the germline ends. Germline CDR1 is MDHEN and CDR2 is SYDVKM. This CDR3 contains 15 residues. The CDR3 loop reads CASSLAAANTGELFF. CDR3 nucleotides: TGTGCCAGCAGTTTGGCGGCTGCGAACACCGGGGAGCTGTTTTTT.

V is TRBV28 and J is TRBJ1-3, with D possibly matching TRBD1 (6 bases). The V gene lost 6 bases and the J gene lost 4 bases, with 13 bases spanning the gap. Germline V CDR1 and CDR2: MDHEN, SYDVKM. The CDR3 length is 14 residues. CDR3 loop: CASRRTGTGNTIYF. In nucleotides, the CDR3 is TGTGCCAGCAGGAGAACAGGGACCGGAAACACCATATATTTT.

V is TRBV7-2 and J is TRBJ2-3; TRBD2 agrees at 10 bases. The CDR3 has 18 residues. CDR1 and CDR2 from the germline V gene are SGHTA and FQGNSA. The junction had 9 bases not matched to a gene; V was cut back by 2 bases and J by 1 base. CDR3 sequence reads: CASSLRPSGRPGTDTQYF. The CDR3 bases are TGTGCCAGCAGCTTAAGGCCTAGCGGGAGACCGGGCACAGATACGCAGTATTTT.

The V call is TRBV4-3, the J call TRBJ1-4; D perhaps matches TRBD1 (5 bases). Looked up from germline, CDR1 is LGHNA and CDR2 is YSLEER. Deletions cut 0 bases from V and 7 bases from J, with 21 bases between. The CDR3 spans 18 residues. CDR3 coding DNA: TGCGCCAGCAGCCAAGATGTCGCGGGGCGCCCGGGGACTGAAAAACTGTTTTTT. Protein sequence: CASSQDVAGRPGTEKLFF.

The chain is built from TRBV27 and TRBJ1-1; a weak D match, TRBD1 (6 bases). Trimming removed 1 base from V and 6 bases from J, with 9 bases in between. The CDR3 is 13 residues long. Germline CDR1 is MNHEY and CDR2 is SMNVEV (reference sequence). CDR3: CASSLLQGSEAFF. Written as DNA, the CDR3 is TGTGCCAGCAGTTTATTACAGGGCTCTGAAGCTTTCTTT.